This T cell receptor (beta chain) originates from a study of T-cell reconstitution after alpha-beta-depleted transplantation in children. Unique molecular identifiers were used in preparing the TCRbeta library. Using its own MiXCR run on the PCR reads, TCRdb lists one record per CDR3 protein. In the table there are some 290,000 distinct CDR3 sequences, about 10% of which are singletons. Here the sequenced sample was PBMCs from the stem cell graft donor, taken from the stem cell graft. The TCR comes from a human donor who donated a stem cell graft to a child with SCID.

DNA for the CDR3: TGTGCCAGCAGTTTTCTAAGGGACTCCTACGAGCAGTACTTC. This codes for CASSFLRDSYEQYF. This chain uses TRBV12-3 or TRBV12-4 with TRBJ2-7; no firm D call. The CDR3 is made up of 14 amino acids. Between the trimmed V and J ends, which lost 3 bases and 0 bases, there was a span of 9 bases.